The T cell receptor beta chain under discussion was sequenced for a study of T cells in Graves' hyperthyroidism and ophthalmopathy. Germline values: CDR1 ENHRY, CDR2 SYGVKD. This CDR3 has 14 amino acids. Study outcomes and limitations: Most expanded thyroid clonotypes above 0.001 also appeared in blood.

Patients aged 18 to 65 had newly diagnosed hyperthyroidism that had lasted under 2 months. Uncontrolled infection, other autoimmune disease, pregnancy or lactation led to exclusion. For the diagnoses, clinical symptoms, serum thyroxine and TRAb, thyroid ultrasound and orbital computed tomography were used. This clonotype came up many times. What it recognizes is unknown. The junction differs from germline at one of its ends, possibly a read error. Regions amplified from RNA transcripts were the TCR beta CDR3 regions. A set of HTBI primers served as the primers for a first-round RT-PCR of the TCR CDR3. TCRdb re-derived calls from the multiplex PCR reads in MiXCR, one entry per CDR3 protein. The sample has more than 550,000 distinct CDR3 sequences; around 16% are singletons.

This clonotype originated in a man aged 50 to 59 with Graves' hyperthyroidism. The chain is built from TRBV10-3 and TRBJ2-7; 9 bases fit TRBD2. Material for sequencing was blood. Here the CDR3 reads CAISKREESSEQYF. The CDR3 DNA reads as TGTGCCATCAGCAAGCGGGAGGAATCCTCCGAGCAGTACTTC.